This record looks at one T cell receptor beta chain sequence and its context. Its antigen is currently not known. Base qualities were left out, and no much larger clone turns up one base away. The donors were included in the validation cohort of over a hundred subjects, a group kept apart from the roughly 670-subject first cohort. This sample was included in a study of cytomegalovirus exposure and HLA in healthy donors (dated by TCRdb to about 2017). A note on the overall study: According to a later analysis, one platform produced both the roughly 120 validation repertoires and the 550 to 800 repertoires of the first cohort. The study combined high-throughput TCR immunosequencing, statistical association of individual TCRs with disease status, and machine learning to predict cytomegalovirus infection status. The study aimed to test whether cataloging public T cell receptors could reveal signatures of past pathogen exposure. Besides the first cohort of about 730 subjects, a separate validation cohort made up of roughly 120 different subjects was used. Broader findings and caveats from the paper: The validation cohort had no HLA typing available for a later analysis, so co-occurrence within that cohort was assessed over all 120 or so repertoires. While some public TCRs were present in many individuals, most TCR sequences turned up only very rarely across donors. The classifier was reported to diagnose cytomegalovirus status with high specificity and sensitivity in both the original cohort and the validation cohort. The study listed 164 TCR beta chains as associated with cytomegalovirus. It was suggested by the authors that the approach could potentially be generalized to other disease states and immunological phenotypes. In vitro tests confirmed that a few of the cytomegalovirus-associated TCR beta chains recognize cytomegalovirus antigens. A later analysis found that TCRs clustered in the first cohort also tended to co-occur in the 120 validation repertoires, with approximately 93% of cluster scores above 0.

The germline V gene encodes CDR1 GTSNPN and CDR2 SVGIG (reference sequence). Including cysteine and phenylalanine, the CDR3 has 16 amino acids. The retained sequence is limited to the CDR3, 48 bases, with the frame set at the first base. Trimmed from V: 1 base; trimmed from J: 5 bases; junction bases lacking a gene match: 10. The method was the immunoSEQ multiplex PCR assay. The study's processing was this. To diagnose cytomegalovirus status from the catalog of TCR beta chain sequences, a statistical classification framework was built. Not all clones reach the TCRdb copy of this immuneACCESS table, which keeps in-frame sequences only. Checked studies attribute under half of the gap to unresolved V genes and leave the rest unexplained. D and trimming were read from the DNA, whereas the V and J calls and clone size are those reported in that table. The sample table lists some 330,000 clones, 86% of them with a count of one. The ten largest clones add up to more than 0.8% of the sample.

The sequence is built from TRBV30 and TRBJ2-5; the central 10 bases match TRBD1. This clonotype was sampled from a woman between 18 and 29 years old in good health and CMV-seronegative. The specimen sequenced was PBMCs. The base sequence is TGTGCCTGGAGTGCACAGACAGGGGGCCCAAGTGAGACCCAGTACTTC. It translates to CAWSAQTGGPSETQYF.